One and the same sample provided the 23 T cell receptor beta chains below, sequenced in a study of T cells after yellow fever vaccination. MiXCR was run by TCRdb on the 5' RACE reads, yielding one entry per CDR3 protein. This repertoire shows some 300,000 distinct CDR3 sequences, 8.5% to 10% found once; its top ten account for over 3%. The material sequenced was CD4+ T cells sorted from PBMCs, taken 5 days after the yellow fever booster vaccination. All receptors come from a man between 18 and 35 years old who received the YFV17D yellow fever vaccine.

This chain links TRBV4-3 with TRBJ2-5; 10 nucleotides match TRBD1. With V trimmed by 4 bases and J by 5 bases, 7 bases remained unmatched. The CDR3 loop spans 15 amino acids. Germline loops: CDR1 LGHNA, CDR2 YSLEER. The CDR3 DNA reads TGCGCCAGCAGCCGGGTGACAGGGGGCGCGGAGACCCAGTACTTC. Residues: CASSRVTGGAETQYF.

This clonotype came up many times. The chain has TRBV19 and TRBJ2-3, with D uncertain. The CDR3 spans 13 residues. Germline V gene lookup returns CDR1 LNHDA and CDR2 SQIVND (reference sequence). The V gene lost 5 bases and the J gene lost 7 bases, with 13 bases spanning the gap. The CDR3 nucleotides are TGTGCCAGTAGTCCCTCTTCGGAAAATACGCAGTATTTT. This gives the protein CASSPSSENTQYF.

The chain links TRBV20-1 to TRBJ2-7; the D is unclear. CDR3 length: 13 amino acids. Between the trimmed V and J ends, which lost 3 bases and 0 bases, there was a span of 9 bases. Germline loops: CDR1 DFQATT, CDR2 SNEGSKA (reference sequence). Written as DNA, the CDR3 is TGCAGTGCTAGCGGGTTGAGCTCCTACGAGCAGTACTTC. Protein product: CSASGLSSYEQYF.

This clonotype was observed a few times. The chain links TRBV4-3 to TRBJ1-5; no clear D. This CDR3 region has 17 residues. V lost 8 bases to trimming and J lost 0 bases, with 20 bases between them. CDR1 and CDR2 from the germline V gene are LGHNA and YSLEER. The CDR3 nucleotides read TGCGCCAGCCCACCACGTTCCCTCTCATATAGCAATCAGCCCCAGCATTTT. Its translation is CASPPRSLSYSNQPQHF.

The V gene is TRBV24-1, the J gene TRBJ2-5; D is unclear. This CDR3 spans 15 amino acids. Trimming took 3 bases from V and 2 from J, leaving 12 bases between them. From germline, CDR1 is KGHDR and CDR2 SFDVKD. CDR3 bases: TGTGCCACCAGTGATACCGTCGGCAGGCAAGAGACCCAGTACTTC. Its protein product is CATSDTVGRQETQYF.

There are a few counts of this clonotype. The DNA of the CDR3 is TGTGCCTGGAACCGGGACGGGGGCAATCAGCCCCAGCATTTT. Its protein is CAWNRDGGNQPQHF. This chain uses TRBV30 with TRBJ1-5; D is perhaps TRBD1 (5 bases). Germline V gene data show CDR1 as GTSNPN and CDR2 as SVGIG (reference sequence). Trimming took off 4 bases at V and 2 bases at J, with 12 bases between the two ends. The CDR3 totals 14 residues.

This clonotype was counted a few times. The chain carries TRBV9 and TRBJ1-5; 7 bases align to TRBD1. This CDR3 is 14 amino acids long. CDR1 is SGDLS and CDR2 is YYNGEE in the germline V gene. V trimming: 3 bases; J trimming: 10 bases; junction bases outside the gene matches: 10. The CDR3 nucleotides are TGTGCCAGCAGCGCGACAGGGTTCGGTACCCCCCAGCATTTT. Its translation: CASSATGFGTPQHF.

This clonotype occurred a few times. The chain joins TRBV4-1 to TRBJ2-1; D unclear. V lost 4 bases and J lost 10, with 17 bases in between. This CDR3 comprises 14 residues. Germline V gene data show CDR1 as MGHRA and CDR2 as YSYEKL. Here the CDR3 reads CASSRLGLPVEQFF. Written as DNA, the CDR3 is TGCGCCAGCAGCCGGCTGGGCCTGCCAGTAGAGCAGTTCTTC.

In its sample, this clonotype was seen a few times. The DNA of the CDR3 is TGCAGTGCTAGAGATCACCTCAGCTCTAATGAAAAACTGTTTTTT. Its translation: CSARDHLSSNEKLFF. The chain joins TRBV20-1 to TRBJ1-4; the D is unclear. The CDR3 loop spans 15 amino acids. The V gene lost 0 bases and the J gene lost 3 bases, with 11 bases spanning the gap. Germline V CDR1 and CDR2: DFQATT, SNEGSKA (reference sequence).

This chain joins TRBV7-2 and TRBJ2-2, with unresolved D. This CDR3 spans 16 amino acids. V was clipped by 8 bases and J by 4 bases, with 20 bases between them. Germline CDR1 and CDR2: SGHTA and FQGNSA. The CDR3 here is CASGTRHVVSTGELFF. Here the CDR3 DNA reads TGTGCCAGCGGCACTCGACACGTGGTTAGCACCGGGGAGCTGTTTTTT.

The CDR3 protein is CASSPLSQGNTEAFF. The CDR3, as DNA: TGCGCCAGCAGCCCTCTCTCACAGGGGAACACTGAAGCTTTCTTT. This sequence joins TRBV5-1 and TRBJ1-1; perhaps TRBD1 as D (6 bases). The CDR3 contains 15 residues. V was shortened by 4 bases and J by 1 base, with 14 bases between the two germline ends. Germline CDR1 and CDR2: SGHRS and YFSETQ.

CDR3 loop: CASSRVGGQTYTGELFF. CDR3 sequence (DNA): TGTGCCAGCAGCAGGGTAGGGGGCCAAACCTACACCGGGGAGCTGTTTTTT. The V gene is TRBV27, the J gene TRBJ2-2; TRBD1 agrees at 7 bases. The CDR3 contains 17 residues. V shed 6 bases and J 3 bases; nucleotides not matched to a gene: 13. The V gene's germline CDR1 is MNHEY and CDR2 SMNVEV (reference sequence).

This chain uses TRBV9 with TRBJ2-3; D remains ambiguous. CDR3 size: 15 residues. V lost 0 bases to trimming and J lost 3 bases, with 11 bases between them. The germline gives CDR1 SGDLS, CDR2 YYNGEE. The CDR3 region is CASSVEQTGTDTQYF. Here the CDR3 DNA reads TGTGCCAGCAGCGTAGAACAGACTGGGACAGATACGCAGTATTTT. The variable domain in full, completed from reference TRBV9 and TRBJ2-3, reads DSGVTQTPKHLITATGQRVTLRCSPRSGDLSVYWYQQSLDQGLQFLIQYYNGEERAKGNILERFSAQQFPDLHSELNLSSLELGDSALYFCASSVEQTGTDTQYFGPGTRLTVL.

This clonotype occurred once. At one end, the junction sequence differs from germline, possibly due to a read error. This chain joins TRBV7-2 and TRBJ2-1; maybe TRBD1 (5 bases). CDR3 length equals 13 residues. Germline V gene data show CDR1 as SGHTA and CDR2 as FQGNSA. The CDR3: CASSLGLGRVYAF. As DNA, the CDR3 is TGTGCCAGCAGCTTAGGCCTTGGCAGGGTATACGCCTTC.

This clonotype was detected ten times or more. The chain employs TRBV20-1 and TRBJ1-5; 7 bases match TRBD1. The germline CDR1 and CDR2 sequences are DFQATT and SNEGSKA (reference sequence). This CDR3 is built from 13 residues. Germline trimming cut 4 bases from V and 6 bases from J; bases unmatched to any gene: 6. CDR3 in DNA: TGCAGTGCTACCGGACAGGAAAGTCAGCCCCAGCATTTT. Residues: CSATGQESQPQHF.

The chain uses TRBV20-1 and TRBJ2-5; 12 bases line up with TRBD1. J gave up 5 bases and V 4 bases, and 14 bases lay outside the gene matches. This CDR3 contains 17 residues. CDR1 is DFQATT, CDR2 SNEGSKA, per germline (reference sequence). This CDR3 reads CSATTLGTGGALETQYF. The CDR3 DNA is TGCAGTGCTACTACACTAGGGACAGGGGGCGCGTTGGAGACCCAGTACTTC.

The rearrangement joins TRBV3-1 to TRBJ2-1, with D unclear. V lost 5 bases and J lost 0, with 11 bases in between. There are 15 residues in the CDR3. CDR1 is LGHDT, CDR2 YNNKEL, per germline (reference sequence). For the CDR3, the DNA is TGTGCCAGCAGCGTTATCTCCAGCTCCTACAATGAGCAGTTCTTC. Amino acid sequence: CASSVISSSYNEQFF.

This clonotype was found a few times. The chain carries TRBV5-5 and TRBJ1-5; D gene unclear. The CDR3 runs to 14 residues. Germline values: CDR1 SGHKS, CDR2 YYEKEE (reference sequence). Trimming took off 0 bases at V and 8 bases at J, with 12 bases between the two ends. This CDR3 reads CASSLVWGREPQHF. CDR3 sequence (DNA): TGTGCCAGCAGCTTGGTTTGGGGTAGGGAGCCCCAGCATTTT. Complete variable domain (other parts from reference TRBV5-5 and TRBJ1-5): DAGVTQSPTHLIKTRGQQVTLRCSPISGHKSVSWYQQVLGQGPQFIFQYYEKEERGRGNFPDRFSARQFPNYSSELNVNALLLGDSALYLCASSLVWGREPQHFGDGTRLSIL.

This clonotype came up a few times. The chain employs TRBV27 and TRBJ2-3; D uncertain. Germline values: CDR1 MNHEY, CDR2 SMNVEV (reference sequence). CDR3 length: 17 residues. V was cut by 6 bases and J by 2 bases, with 21 bases left in between. The CDR3: CASSRHARGGPTDTQYF. CDR3 DNA sequence: TGTGCCAGCAGCCGCCATGCCCGTGGTGGTCCCACAGATACGCAGTATTTT.

A note on this clonotype: At one end the junction does not follow the germline gene, possibly because of a read error. The gene calls are TRBV9 and TRBJ1-1, with D perhaps TRBD1 (5 bases). In germline, CDR1 is SGDLS, CDR2 YYNGEE. The CDR3 loop spans 13 amino acids. The CDR3 sequence: CASSVWGNPEAFF. The CDR3 nucleotides read TGTGCCAGCAGCGTATGGGGGAACCCTGAAGCTTTCTTT.

This clonotype was seen at least ten times. The chain links TRBV28 to TRBJ1-2; D call uncertain. CDR1 MDHEN and CDR2 SYDVKM come from the germline V gene. The CDR3 consists of 15 residues. Trimming shortened V by 2 bases and J by 6 bases, and 16 bases separated the two germline ends. CDR3 bases: TGTGCCAGCAGTTTACGACTCATCTCCGGGGATGGCTACACCTTC. Translating it yields CASSLRLISGDGYTF.

The sample holds a few counts of this clonotype. The chain has TRBV7-9 and TRBJ1-1; the D gene is possibly TRBD1 (6 bases). Per the germline V gene, CDR1 is SEHNR and CDR2 is FQNEAQ (reference sequence). The CDR3 sequence is 15 residues long. V lost 8 bases to trimming and J lost 3 bases, with 19 bases between them. CDR3 nucleotides: TGTGCCAGCCGTGGAGGGAGCGCAGGGGACACTGAAGCTTTCTTT. Amino acid sequence: CASRGGSAGDTEAFF.

This clonotype has more than one count but fewer than ten. In nucleotides, the CDR3 is TGTGCCAGCAGCTTTGGGACAGGGGTTTACAATGAGCAGTTCTTC. The encoded protein is CASSFGTGVYNEQFF. The rearrangement links TRBV5-4 to TRBJ2-1, with TRBD1 identical over 10 bases. Germline lookup yields CDR1 SGHNT and CDR2 YYREEE (reference sequence). The trim removed 2 bases at V and 4 bases at J, leaving 3 bases unmatched. The length of the CDR3 is 15 residues.